This T cell receptor (beta chain) was sequenced during a study of blood T cells in healthy people across ages. Across the whole study: Template switching retrieved approximately one barcoded beta molecule for each two T cells.

The authors ran a second PCR of about 7 to 11 cycles using a sample-barcoded 5' primer and a J-beta primer mix. MiXCR was run by TCRdb on the 5' RACE reads, yielding one entry per CDR3 protein. This table holds around 650,000 distinct CDR3 sequences, about a third found once. This clonotype was found a few times. With V trimmed by 0 bases and J by 2 bases, 6 bases remained unmatched. Per germline, CDR1 SGHRS and CDR2 YFSETQ. The CDR3 contains 16 residues. The individuals who served as donors were healthy Caucasians living in Russia, aged about 6 to 95. For every donor, a draw yielded approximately 9.9 milliliters of peripheral blood. Per-sample yields of isolated PBMCs were at least 6 million.

The origin of this receptor is a woman aged 80 or over in good health. This rearrangement joins TRBV5-1 to TRBJ2-3; TRBD2 matches at 7 bases. The sample taken for sequencing was blood. The CDR3 loop reads CASSLAVSGLTDTQYF. The CDR3 bases are TGCGCCAGCAGCTTGGCGGTTAGCGGGCTCACAGATACGCAGTATTTT.